The clone carrying this TCR beta chain was picked up many times. Amplified regions were TCR beta CDR3 sequences from RNA transcripts. In the first-round RT-PCR of the TCR CDR3, the HTBI primer set was used. TCRdb re-derived calls from the multiplex PCR reads in MiXCR, one entry per CDR3 protein. Of about 380,000 distinct CDR3 sequences detected, about 15% appear once; the ten largest clones hold about 19%. The data originate from a study of T cells in Graves' hyperthyroidism and ophthalmopathy. With 7 bases clipped from V and 6 bases from J, the junction kept 12 bases outside the gene matches. The CDR3 extends over 16 amino acids. CDR1 MNHNS and CDR2 SASEGT come from the germline V gene.

The receptor's source is a woman aged 30 to 39 with Graves' ophthalmopathy. The genes are TRBV6-1 and TRBJ2-1, with TRBD2 matching 10 bases. The sample consisted of blood. In DNA form, the CDR3 reads TGTGCCAGCACTTTACCCCTAGCGGGGGCCACCAATGAGCAGTTCTTC. This sequence encodes CASTLPLAGATNEQFF.